This entry describes one T cell receptor (beta chain). Its cognate antigen is unknown. Generated by immunoSEQ multiplex PCR, the TCRdb table keeps only in-frame clones and is missing some. The profile shows about 67,000 clones, 85% of them singletons. The data originate from a study of OX40 agonist ivuxolimab in advanced cancers. Study-level points and caveats: Relative to CD4+, CD8+ T cells held more expanded clones on average. The specificity for antigen of the expanded peripheral T cells was not determined.

Individuals having autoimmune disease history or systemic immunosuppression were not enrolled. The CDR3 has 17 amino acids. Germline assignment: CDR1 LNHDA and CDR2 SQIVND (reference sequence). Trimming took off 3 bases at V and 0 bases at J, with 15 bases between the two ends. This sample comprised CD4+ or CD8+ T cells sorted from blood, obtained in a trial of the OX40 agonist ivuxolimab. The sequence derives from an adult with an advanced solid tumor such as melanoma, head and neck, liver or kidney cancer. The chain joins TRBV19 to TRBJ1-3; D is possibly TRBD1 (5 bases). CDR3 amino acids: CASSIPHGGVSGNTIYF. The CDR3 DNA follows: TGTGCCAGTAGTATCCCCCACGGGGGGGTCTCTGGAAACACCATATATTTT. Looking up the rest from reference TRBV19 and TRBJ1-3 gives the full variable domain: DGGITQSPKYLFRKEGQNVTLSCEQNLNHDAMYWYRQDPGQGLRLIYYSQIVNDFQKGDIAEGYSVSREKKESFPLTVTSAQKNPTAFYLCASSIPHGGVSGNTIYFGEGSWLTVV.